This is a list of T cell receptor beta chains from one sample in a study of shared clonotypes between healthy human individuals. Produced via immunoSEQ multiplex PCR; TCRdb's table is partial and in-frame only. Of some 1,400,000 clones in the sample, over 95% were seen once. What was sequenced was naive CD4+ T cells sorted from blood. The receptors were gathered from a man aged 30-40 years in good health. Both conserved end residues are part of each CDR3. A D gene is named only where the DNA matches it firmly. Clone size is not always given. Where it is, it says once, few, many or a class for expanded clones.

V	D	J	size	CDR3	DNA
TRBV20-1	.	TRBJ2-3	.	CSAGLPDTQYF	TGCAGTGCGGGTCTGCCGGATACGCAGTATTTT
TRBV29-1	TRBD2	TRBJ2-3	.	CSVEETSGGPDTQYF	TGCAGCGTTGAAGAAACATCGGGAGGGCCAGATACGCAGTATTTT
TRBV9	.	TRBJ2-5	.	CASSVASGEETQYF	TGTGCCAGCAGCGTAGCGTCAGGTGAAGAGACCCAGTACTTC
TRBV19	.	TRBJ2-6	.	CASSKIISSGANVLTF	TGTGCCAGTAGTAAAATCATAAGCTCTGGGGCCAACGTCCTGACTTTC
TRBV11-3	.	TRBJ2-1	once	CASSLAGIGHNEQFF	TGTGCCAGCAGCTTAGCCGGGATCGGACACAATGAGCAGTTCTTC
TRBV11-2	TRBD2	TRBJ2-1	.	CASSLMLAGAGEQFF	TGTGCCAGCAGCTTAATGCTAGCGGGAGCTGGTGAGCAGTTCTTC
TRBV9	TRBD2	TRBJ2-1	.	CASSGRLAGGYYNEQFF	TGTGCCAGCAGCGGTCGTCTTGCGGGAGGGTACTACAATGAGCAGTTCTTC
TRBV9	TRBD2	TRBJ2-2	.	CASSLRTSGIHTGELFF	TGTGCCAGCAGCCTTAGGACTAGCGGGATCCACACCGGGGAGCTGTTTTTT
TRBV10-3	TRBD2	TRBJ2-5	.	CAISVSGRTGPETQYF	TGTGCCATCAGCGTAAGCGGGAGGACGGGGCCCGAGACCCAGTACTTC
TRBV19	.	TRBJ1-5	.	CASSNRDFGAHSNQPQHF	TGTGCCAGTAGTAATCGGGATTTCGGGGCCCATAGCAATCAGCCCCAGCATTTT
TRBV7-2	.	TRBJ2-7	.	CASSLALSSYEQYF	TGTGCCAGCAGCTTAGCCCTTAGCTCCTACGAGCAGTACTTC
TRBV29-1	TRBD2	TRBJ2-1	once	CSILLPGLADNEQFF	TGCAGCATCCTATTGCCGGGACTAGCCGACAATGAGCAGTTCTTC
TRBV18	TRBD2	TRBJ2-2	.	CASSPLTSGSYTGELFF	TGTGCCAGCTCACCACTGACTAGCGGGAGTTACACCGGGGAGCTGTTTTTT
TRBV2	TRBD2	TRBJ2-1	.	CASSDLAGGYNEQFF	TGTGCCAGCAGTGACTTAGCGGGAGGATACAATGAGCAGTTCTTC
TRBV28	.	TRBJ2-1	.	CASSLTSPGEQFF	TGTGCCAGCAGCCTAACTAGCCCCGGTGAGCAGTTCTTC
TRBV5-1	.	TRBJ2-2	.	CASSLPGINTGELFF	TGCGCCAGCAGCTTACCGGGGATCAACACCGGGGAGCTGTTTTTT
TRBV7-9	.	TRBJ1-1	.	CASSLEYGTEAFF	TGTGCCAGCAGCTTAGAGTACGGGACTGAGGCTTTCTTT
TRBV7-2	.	TRBJ2-1	.	CASSSSRDLFSEQFF	TGTGCCAGCAGCTCGTCCCGGGACTTATTTTCCGAGCAGTTCTTC
TRBV5-1	.	TRBJ2-4	.	CASSPGPLLAKNIQYF	TGCGCCAGCAGCCCTGGACCGTTATTAGCCAAAAACATTCAGTACTTC
TRBV18	.	TRBJ1-2	.	CASSPLSLQHSYGYTF	TGTGCCAGCTCACCCCTGTCGTTGCAGCACTCCTATGGCTACACCTTC
TRBV7-9	.	TRBJ1-1	.	CASSSSKVFGTEAFF	TGTGCCAGCAGCTCATCGAAGGTGTTCGGCACTGAAGCTTTCTTT
TRBV2	TRBD1	TRBJ1-2	.	CASSDDRAHYGYTF	TGTGCCAGCAGTGATGACAGGGCTCACTATGGCTACACCTTC
TRBV18	.	TRBJ2-7	.	CASSPPKEGRSYEQYF	TGTGCCAGCTCACCACCGAAGGAGGGGCGCTCCTACGAGCAGTACTTC
TRBV7-8	TRBD1	TRBJ2-7	once	CASSLRDSSYEQYF	TGTGCCAGCAGCCTACGGGACAGTTCCTACGAGCAGTACTTC
TRBV14	TRBD1	TRBJ1-5	.	CASSHLFGNFKTGLNQPQHF	TGTGCCAGCAGCCATCTTTTCGGGAACTTCAAGACAGGGCTCAATCAGCCCCAGCATTTT
TRBV11-2	.	TRBJ2-3	.	CASSPSLGLGGTQYF	TGTGCCAGCAGCCCGAGTCTGGGGTTGGGGGGCACGCAGTATTTT
TRBV29-1	.	TRBJ1-1	.	CSVGRDTLPSTEAFF	TGCAGCGTTGGCAGGGACACACTACCCAGCACTGAAGCTTTCTTT
TRBV5-4	.	TRBJ1-1	many	CASSHRLGRRRMTEAFF	TGTGCCAGCAGCCACCGTTTGGGGCGCCGGAGGATGACTGAAGCTTTCTTT
TRBV19	TRBD2	TRBJ2-1	.	CASSFRDYGNEQFF	TGTGCCAGCTCATTCAGGGACTATGGGAATGAGCAGTTCTTC
TRBV11-2	TRBD2	TRBJ2-7	.	CASSLGLAILYEQYF	TGTGCCAGCAGCTTGGGACTAGCTATTCTCTACGAGCAGTACTTC
TRBV19	.	TRBJ1-3	.	CASSAPPGEASGNTIYF	TGTGCCAGTAGTGCCCCTCCGGGAGAGGCGTCAGGAAACACCATATATTTT
TRBV28	TRBD1	TRBJ2-7	.	CASSPQQTGKVHEQYF	TGTGCCAGCAGCCCGCAGCAGACAGGGAAGGTCCACGAGCAGTACTTC
TRBV5-4	TRBD2	TRBJ2-5	.	CASSLALGSGTAETQYF	TGTGCCAGCAGCTTGGCTTTGGGTAGCGGGACCGCCGAGACCCAGTACTTC
TRBV11-3	TRBD1	TRBJ1-3	.	CASSLTGKSSGNTIYF	TGTGCCAGCAGCTTGACAGGGAAGAGCTCTGGAAACACCATATATTTT
TRBV9	.	TRBJ2-7	.	CASSVDGGGNRPGYEQYF	TGTGCCAGCAGCGTAGACGGCGGAGGGAACCGGCCGGGATACGAGCAGTACTTC
TRBV29-1	.	TRBJ2-3	.	CSFLGLDAGTQYF	TGCAGCTTCCTCGGCCTGGATGCAGGGACGCAGTATTTT
TRBV9	.	TRBJ2-2	.	CASSASKRNTGELFF	TGTGCCAGCAGCGCTTCGAAAAGGAACACCGGGGAGCTGTTTTTT
TRBV5-8	TRBD1	TRBJ1-3	.	CASSWTGRTGNTIYF	TGTGCCAGCAGCTGGACAGGGAGGACTGGAAACACCATATATTTT
TRBV4-1	TRBD1	TRBJ2-2	.	CASSQDLLTGGRIAEFTGELFF	TGCGCCAGCAGCCAAGATCTGTTGACAGGGGGCAGGATAGCGGAGTTCACCGGGGAGCTGTTTTTT
TRBV15	.	TRBJ2-7	.	CATSRDFVGEQYF	TGTGCCACCAGCAGAGATTTTGTAGGCGAGCAGTACTTC
TRBV19	TRBD2	TRBJ2-1	.	CASCGLAGPYNEQFF	TGTGCCAGTTGCGGACTAGCGGGACCCTACAATGAGCAGTTCTTC
TRBV5-1	.	TRBJ2-1	.	CASSSQGWGIEVNEQFF	TGCGCCAGCAGCTCGCAGGGGTGGGGGATAGAGGTCAATGAGCAGTTCTTC
TRBV7-9	.	TRBJ2-7	.	CASSLASGTDSYEQYF	TGTGCCAGCAGCTTAGCGTCAGGGACGGACTCCTACGAGCAGTACTTC
TRBV7-9	TRBD2	TRBJ2-5	.	CASSRTSGREETQYF	TGTGCCAGCAGCCGAACTAGCGGGAGGGAAGAGACCCAGTACTTC
TRBV18	TRBD1	TRBJ2-2	.	CASSLLNPTGDAGELFF	TGTGCCAGCTCACTACTAAATCCGACAGGGGATGCCGGGGAGCTGTTTTTT
TRBV5-4	TRBD2	TRBJ2-5	.	CASSSPRTSGRETQYF	TGTGCCAGCAGCTCACCGCGGACTAGCGGGAGAGAGACCCAGTACTTC
TRBV7-9	TRBD1	TRBJ2-3	few	CASSFGQGFTDTQYF	TGTGCCAGCAGCTTTGGACAGGGTTTCACAGATACGCAGTATTTT
TRBV15	.	TRBJ1-1	.	CATSRGSPYTEAFF	TGTGCCACCAGCAGAGGGTCCCCCTACACTGAAGCTTTCTTT
TRBV28	.	TRBJ2-1	.	CASSFRLTNEQFF	TGTGCCAGCAGTTTTAGACTAACCAATGAGCAGTTCTTC
TRBV14	TRBD2	TRBJ2-3	.	CASREGPAGLAGASSTDTQYF	TGTGCCAGCAGGGAAGGGCCGGCGGGACTAGCGGGAGCTTCTAGCACAGATACGCAGTATTTT
TRBV5-1	.	TRBJ2-7	.	CASSKDPDRIYEQYF	TGCGCCAGCAGCAAGGACCCTGATCGAATATACGAGCAGTACTTC
TRBV10-3	TRBD1	TRBJ2-2	.	CAITGQGSTGELFF	TGTGCCATCACGGGACAGGGAAGCACCGGGGAGCTGTTTTTT
TRBV2	TRBD1	TRBJ1-1	once	CASSLDRGRAEAFF	TGTGCCAGCAGTTTGGACAGGGGAAGAGCTGAAGCTTTCTTT
TRBV9	.	TRBJ2-1	.	CASSVVPTISYNEQFF	TGTGCCAGCAGCGTAGTCCCCACAATCTCCTACAATGAGCAGTTCTTC
TRBV30	.	TRBJ2-2	.	CAWSVRTNGELFF	TGTGCCTGGAGTGTTAGAACCAACGGGGAGCTGTTTTTT